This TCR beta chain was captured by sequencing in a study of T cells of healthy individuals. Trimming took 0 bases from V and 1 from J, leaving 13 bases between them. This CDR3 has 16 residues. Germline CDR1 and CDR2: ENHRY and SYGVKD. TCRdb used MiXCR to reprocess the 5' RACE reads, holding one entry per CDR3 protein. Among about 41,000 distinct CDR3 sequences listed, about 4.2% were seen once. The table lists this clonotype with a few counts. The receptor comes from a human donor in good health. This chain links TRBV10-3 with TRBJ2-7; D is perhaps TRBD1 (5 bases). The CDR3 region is CAISESILGASYEQYF. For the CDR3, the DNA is TGTGCCATCAGTGAGTCGATTCTTGGGGCTTCCTACGAGCAGTACTTC.